These T cell receptor beta chains were read from a single sample in a study of blood T cell repertoires in COVID-19. Only in-frame clones appear in the TCRdb table, and some are missing; sequencing was by immunoSEQ multiplex PCR. This table has approximately 220,000 clones, about 83% appearing once. The sequenced sample consisted of PBMCs or T cells enriched from blood (not recorded which). These receptors were collected from a woman aged 45-59 years who had been exposed to COVID-19. Both conserved end residues are part of each CDR3. D genes are given only for firm matches. The size field is filled for only some rows; it gives once, few, many or a size class.

D,size,J,V,CDR3,DNA
.,.,TRBJ1-1,TRBV19,CATYRGTEAFF,TGTGCCACCTACCGAGGGACTGAAGCTTTCTTT
TRBD1,.,TRBJ2-7,TRBV2,CASRGRGLVEQYF,TGTGCCAGCAGGGGTAGGGGGCTAGTCGAGCAGTACTTC
.,.,TRBJ2-1,TRBV28,CASSLVTGNYNEQFF,TGTGCCAGCAGTTTAGTTACAGGAAACTACAATGAGCAGTTCTTC
.,.,TRBJ1-1,TRBV10-1,CASSESLGANTEAFF,TGCGCCAGCAGTGAGTCTCTAGGGGCGAACACTGAAGCTTTCTTT
.,.,TRBJ2-1,TRBV1,CTSSRRGAYNEQFF,TGCACCAGCAGCCGTCGGGGGGCCTACAATGAGCAGTTCTTC
.,.,TRBJ2-5,TRBV2,CASSSMGAETQYF,TGTGCCAGCAGCAGCATGGGGGCAGAGACCCAGTACTTC
.,.,TRBJ1-3,TRBV7-2,CASSLGGPGNTIYF,TGTGCCAGCAGCTTAGGGGGGCCAGGAAACACCATATATTTT
TRBD2,.,TRBJ2-5,TRBV5-1,CASSLSGGKTETQYF,TGCGCCAGCAGCTTAAGCGGGGGCAAGACTGAGACCCAGTACTTC
.,.,TRBJ2-3,TRBV6-2/TRBV6-3,CASSRRTATDTQYF,TGTGCCAGCAGTCGAAGGACAGCCACAGATACGCAGTATTTT
.,.,TRBJ1-1,TRBV21-1,CAIGNGGSTEAFF,TGTGCCATCGGGAACGGGGGAAGCACTGAAGCTTTCTTT
.,.,TRBJ2-3,TRBV19,CASSGGHTDTQYF,TGTGCCAGTAGCGGGGGGCACACAGATACGCAGTATTTT
.,.,TRBJ1-1,TRBV7-2,CASSLAGVRKVAFF,TGTGCCAGCAGCTTAGCAGGAGTCCGAAAAGTGGCTTTCTTT
.,.,TRBJ2-7,TRBV12-3/TRBV12-4,CASSSSAYEQYF,TGTGCCAGCAGTTCCTCCGCCTACGAGCAGTACTTC
.,.,TRBJ1-1,TRBV18,CASSPNDITPNTEAFF,TGTGCCAGCTCACCAAATGATATTACACCGAACACTGAAGCTTTCTTT
.,.,TRBJ2-6,TRBV7-3,CASSLMGASDSGANVLTF,TGTGCCAGCAGCTTAATGGGGGCTTCAGACTCTGGGGCCAACGTCCTGACTTTC
.,.,TRBJ1-5,TRBV18,CASSPDRNQPQHF,TGTGCCAGCTCACCAGACAGGAATCAGCCCCAGCATTTT
.,once,TRBJ2-3,TRBV24-1,CATGRTGTDTQYF,TGTGCCACCGGCAGGACAGGCACAGATACGCAGTATTTT
.,few,TRBJ1-4,TRBV19,CASSPQRWGANEKLFF,TGTGCCAGTAGTCCCCAACGTTGGGGAGCTAATGAAAAACTGTTTTTT
.,.,TRBJ1-1,TRBV29-1,CSVAPGAAEAFF,TGCAGCGTGGCCCCAGGGGCAGCTGAAGCTTTCTTT
TRBD2,few,TRBJ2-5,TRBV6-2/TRBV6-3,CASSPGTRDQETQYF,TGTGCCAGCAGCCCCGGGACTAGGGATCAAGAGACCCAGTACTTC
.,.,TRBJ2-1,TRBV18,CASSPSTGSPTLYNEQFF,TGTGCCAGCTCACCTTCGACAGGTTCCCCAACTTTATACAATGAGCAGTTCTTC
.,.,TRBJ1-4,TRBV12-3/TRBV12-4,CASSHDREKLFF,TGTGCCAGCAGCCACGACAGGGAAAAACTGTTTTTT
.,.,TRBJ2-7,TRBV15,CATSRGGAIYEQYF,TGTGCCACCAGCAGAGGTGGGGCAATCTACGAGCAGTACTTC